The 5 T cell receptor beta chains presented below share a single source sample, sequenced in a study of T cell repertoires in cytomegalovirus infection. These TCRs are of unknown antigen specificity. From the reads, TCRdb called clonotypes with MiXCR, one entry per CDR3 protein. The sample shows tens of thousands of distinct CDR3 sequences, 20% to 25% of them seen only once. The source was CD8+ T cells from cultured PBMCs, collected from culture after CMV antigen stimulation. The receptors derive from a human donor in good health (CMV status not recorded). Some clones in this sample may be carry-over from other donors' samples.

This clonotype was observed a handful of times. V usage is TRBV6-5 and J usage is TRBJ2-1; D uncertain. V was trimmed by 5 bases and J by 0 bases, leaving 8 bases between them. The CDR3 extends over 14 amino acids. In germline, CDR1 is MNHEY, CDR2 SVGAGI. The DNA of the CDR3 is TGTGCCAGCAGTCAGACTGACTCCTACAATGAGCAGTTCTTC. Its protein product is CASSQTDSYNEQFF.

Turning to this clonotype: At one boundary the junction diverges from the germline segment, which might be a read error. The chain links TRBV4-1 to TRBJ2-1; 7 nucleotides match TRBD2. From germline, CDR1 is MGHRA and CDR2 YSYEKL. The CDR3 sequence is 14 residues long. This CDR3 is CASSQAWGGNEQFF. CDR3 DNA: TGTGCCAGCAGCCAAGCGTGGGGGGGCAATGAGCAGTTCTTC.

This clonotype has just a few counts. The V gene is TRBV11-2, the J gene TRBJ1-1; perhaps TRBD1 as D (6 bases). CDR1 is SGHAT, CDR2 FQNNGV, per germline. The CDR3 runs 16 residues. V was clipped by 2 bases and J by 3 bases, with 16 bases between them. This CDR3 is CASSLPSRGAYTEAFF. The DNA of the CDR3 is TGTGCCAGCAGCTTACCCTCAAGGGGGGCATACACTGAAGCTTTCTTT.

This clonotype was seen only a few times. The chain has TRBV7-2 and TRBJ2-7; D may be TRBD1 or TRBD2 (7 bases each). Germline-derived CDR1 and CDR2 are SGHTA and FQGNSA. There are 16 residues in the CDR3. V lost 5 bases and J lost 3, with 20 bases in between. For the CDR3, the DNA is TGTGCCAGCAGCACTAGGGGGCGGGGGAGTCACTACGAGCAGTACTTC. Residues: CASSTRGRGSHYEQYF.

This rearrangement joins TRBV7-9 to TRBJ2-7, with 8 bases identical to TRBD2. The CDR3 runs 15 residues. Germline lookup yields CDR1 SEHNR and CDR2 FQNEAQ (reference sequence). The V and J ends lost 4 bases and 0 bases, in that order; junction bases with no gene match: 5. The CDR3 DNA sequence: TGTGCCAGCAGCTCTAGCGGGTCTAGCTCCTACGAGCAGTACTTC. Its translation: CASSSSGSSSYEQYF. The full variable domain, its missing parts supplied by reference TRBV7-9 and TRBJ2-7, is DTGVSQNPRHKITKRGQNVTFRCDPISEHNRLYWYRQTLGQGPEFLTYFQNEAQLEKSRLLSDRFSAERPKGSFSTLEIQRTEQGDSAMYLCASSSSGSSSYEQYFGPGTRLTVT.